This T cell receptor beta chain derives from a study of T-cell memory formation after mild COVID-19. Findings and limits, study-wide: Clones from the second wave (peaking day 37) had unconfirmed SARS-CoV-2 specificity. CD4/CD8 balance held among clones contracting day 15 to 85, and later expanders leaned CD4+. Pre-infection memory already had some responding clones, implying cross-reactive memory joined.

To note about this clonotype: What it recognizes is unknown.

Trimming left V 1 base short and J 11 bases short, with 18 bases between. The CDR3 loop spans 15 amino acids. Germline V gene data show CDR1 as LGHNA and CDR2 as YSLEER. TCRdb processed the 5' RACE reads anew with MiXCR; each CDR3 protein has one entry. The sample consists of 250,000 to 350,000 distinct CDR3 sequences, around a sixth of them appearing once. The sequence was collected from a man between 18 and 35 years old who had mild COVID-19 (a few samples of this study predate the infection). Cell type and time point are not known. This chain joins TRBV4-3 and TRBJ2-4; D not certain. Sequenced sample: PBMCs or a T cell subset sorted from them (not recorded which). The CDR3 is CASSQGGELSTVQYF. As DNA, the CDR3 is TGCGCCAGCAGCCAAGGGGGTGAACTCTCGACCGTTCAGTACTTC.